The 30 T cell receptor beta chains given below trace back to one sample, sequenced in a study of control samples from healthy donors and cancer patients. This table comes from immunoSEQ multiplex PCR, and its TCRdb copy is limited to in-frame clones, with some not included. Among more than 110,000 clones, roughly nine tenths were seen once, and the ten largest hold roughly 8.7%. Source material: blood. The source of these receptors is a woman between 25 and 40 years old in good health.

The chain uses TRBV29-1 and TRBJ1-3; 7 bases match TRBD1. Germline CDR1 and CDR2: SQVTM and ANQGSEA. The CDR3 totals 13 residues. V shed 7 bases and J 4 bases; nucleotides not matched to a gene: 7. The CDR3 sequence: CSGGQAPGNTIYF. In DNA form, the CDR3 reads TGCAGCGGAGGACAGGCTCCAGGAAACACCATATATTTT. Combining the CDR3 with reference TRBV29-1 and TRBJ1-3 gives the whole variable domain SAVISQKPSRDICQRGTSLTIQCQVDSQVTMMFWYRQQPGQSLTLIATANQGSEATYESGFVIDKFPISRPNLTFSTLTVSNMSPEDSSIYLCSGGQAPGNTIYFGEGSWLTVV.

The chain has TRBV20-1 and TRBJ2-1; 8 bases map to TRBD2. With V trimmed by 3 bases and J by 3 bases, 10 bases remained unmatched. Looked up from germline, CDR1 is DFQATT and CDR2 is SNEGSKA (reference sequence). The CDR3 is 16 residues long. CDR3 sequence (DNA): TGCAGTGCTAGTGAGGAGGGACTAGTTAGCTACAATGAGCAGTTCTTC. Its protein product is CSASEEGLVSYNEQFF.

J is TRBJ2-7 and V is TRBV10-2; TRBD1 matches 11 bases. The CDR3 has 15 residues. Germline-derived CDR1 and CDR2 are WSHSY and SAAADI. The V and J ends lost 3 bases and 2 bases, in that order; junction bases with no gene match: 3. The CDR3 DNA follows: TGCGCCAGCAGTGAAAGGACAGGGGGCCCCTACGAGCAGTACTTC. It codes for CASSERTGGPYEQYF.

Regarding this clone: Germline and junction disagree at one end, which may indicate a read error. The genes are TRBV11-3 and TRBJ2-5; possible D gene TRBD1, 6 bases. The CDR3 runs 17 residues. The germline CDR1 and CDR2 sequences are SGHNT and YENEEA. In DNA, the CDR3 is TGTGCCAGCAGCGTAGATTACAGGGTTGGGGTACAAGAGACCCAGTACTTC. Amino acids: CASSVDYRVGVQETQYF.

This sequence joins TRBV5-1 and TRBJ2-2, with D maybe TRBD1 (6 bases). CDR3 length: 14 residues. Between the trimmed V and J ends, which lost 4 bases and 4 bases, there was a span of 11 bases. Per the germline V gene, CDR1 is SGHRS and CDR2 is YFSETQ. CDR3 sequence reads: CASSAEGGTGELFF. CDR3 DNA sequence: TGCGCCAGCAGCGCGGAAGGGGGCACCGGGGAGCTGTTTTTT.

The rearrangement links TRBV2 to TRBJ1-2, with D perhaps matching TRBD1 (5 bases). In germline, CDR1 is SNHLY, CDR2 FYNNEI. CDR3 length equals 12 residues. The V end lost 4 bases, the J end lost 8 bases, and 11 bases lay between the germline ends. The CDR3 region is CASSVGGGGYTF. CDR3 nucleotide sequence: TGTGCCAGCAGTGTGGGGGGAGGAGGCTACACCTTC.

Note on this clone: One end of the junction varies from germline; a read error may be responsible. The chain carries TRBV30 and TRBJ2-2, with D tentatively TRBD1 (5 bases). The CDR3 extends over 11 amino acids. The germline V gene encodes CDR1 GTSNPN and CDR2 SVGIG (reference sequence). CDR3 nucleotides: TGTGCCTGGAAAATTGTAGGGGCGCTGTTTTTT. Its translation is CAWKIVGALFF. The variable domain in full, with the rest retrieved from reference TRBV30 and TRBJ2-2, is SQTIHQWPATLVQPVGSPLSLECTVEGTSNPNLYWYRQAAGRGLQLLFYSVGIGQISSEVPQNLSASRPQDRQFILSSKKLLLSDSGFYLCAWKIVGALFFGEGSRLTVL.

The rearrangement links TRBV24-1 to TRBJ2-7; perhaps TRBD2 as D (7 bases). V was trimmed by 7 bases and J by 4 bases, leaving 22 bases between them. CDR1 is KGHDR, CDR2 SFDVKD, per germline. CDR3 length equals 16 residues. DNA for the CDR3: TGTGCCACCAGCAAACCTTGGGGGGGCCCAGTTTACGAGCAGTACTTC. It yields the protein CATSKPWGGPVYEQYF.

The chain recombines TRBV27 with TRBJ2-7; D is possibly TRBD1 (6 bases). Per germline, CDR1 MNHEY and CDR2 SMNVEV (reference sequence). Trimming removed 5 bases from V and 4 bases from J, with 15 bases in between. CDR3 length: 14 residues. This CDR3 is CASSPWDTRYEQYF. CDR3 DNA: TGTGCCAGCAGTCCATGGGACACCAGATACGAGCAGTACTTC.

The gene calls are TRBV19 and TRBJ2-3, with D perhaps matching TRBD1 (5 bases). Germline V gene lookup returns CDR1 LNHDA and CDR2 SQIVND (reference sequence). This CDR3 comprises 14 residues. V was trimmed by 1 base and J by 4 bases, leaving 9 bases between them. CDR3 sequence: CASSIGQFADTQYF. The CDR3 DNA reads as TGTGCCAGTAGTATAGGACAGTTTGCAGATACGCAGTATTTT.

The DNA of the CDR3 is TGTGCCAGCAGCGCAGTAGTGGGAGTAGATCAGCCCCAGCATTTT. Translated, it gives CASSAVVGVDQPQHF. The chain is built from TRBV7-2 and TRBJ1-5, with D unresolved. Germline-derived CDR1 and CDR2 are SGHTA and FQGNSA. The CDR3 sequence is 15 residues long. Deletions cut 5 bases from V and 5 bases from J, with 16 bases between.

V gene TRBV3-1 (or the pseudogene TRBV3-2) combines with J gene TRBJ2-1, with no clear D. Germline-derived CDR1 and CDR2 are LGHDT and YNNKEL (reference sequence). This CDR3 is 14 amino acids long. Between the trimmed V and J ends, which lost 1 base and 5 bases, there was a span of 9 bases. CDR3 in DNA: TGTGCCAGCAGCCAAGTAGTACCGGACAATGAGCAGTTCTTC. This encodes CASSQVVPDNEQFF.

This chain links TRBV29-1 with TRBJ2-2; the D is unclear. CDR3 length equals 14 residues. From germline, CDR1 is SQVTM and CDR2 ANQGSEA. The V end was cut by 7 bases, the J end by 0 bases, with 12 bases between. The CDR3 protein is CSASAEANTGELFF. CDR3 bases: TGCAGCGCCTCGGCTGAGGCGAACACCGGGGAGCTGTTTTTT.

V and J are TRBV27 and TRBJ1-1; D possibly corresponds to TRBD1 (6 bases). This CDR3 is 16 amino acids long. With 5 bases removed from V and 4 bases from J, the gap between germline ends came to 20 bases. Germline CDR1 and CDR2: MNHEY and SMNVEV (reference sequence). The CDR3 DNA is TGTGCCAGCAGTGAAAGGTCAGGGGATGGGTTCACTGAAGCTTTCTTT. This encodes CASSERSGDGFTEAFF.

This chain links TRBV5-6 with TRBJ2-3; 8 bases fit TRBD2. V lost 0 bases and J lost 4; bases outside the gene matches: 7. Germline loops: CDR1 SGHDT, CDR2 YYEEEE. This CDR3 region has 16 residues. This chain's CDR3 is CASSLAISGTADTQYF. CDR3 nucleotide sequence: TGTGCCAGCAGCTTGGCCATTAGCGGGACGGCAGATACGCAGTATTTT.

Turning to this clone: At one of its ends the junction is not consistent with the germline gene, which may arise from a read error. CDR3 coding DNA: TGTGCCAGCAGCATAGCAATAGCGGAGGGGACAGATACGCAGTATTTT. It specifies CASSIAIAEGTDTQYF. The J gene is TRBJ2-3, the V gene TRBV7-2, with D perhaps matching TRBD2 (6 bases). The CDR3 runs 16 residues. Germline CDR1 reads SGHTA; CDR2 reads FQGNSA.

This chain links TRBV30 with TRBJ1-5; weak D call: TRBD1 (6 bases). V was pared by 3 bases and J by 11 bases, with 11 bases between. The germline gives CDR1 GTSNPN, CDR2 SVGIG (reference sequence). The CDR3 is made up of 11 amino acids. The CDR3 DNA sequence: TGTGCCTGGAGAAGGGGGGCCGCCCAGCATTTT. It yields the protein CAWRRGAAQHF.

The gene calls are TRBV30 and TRBJ1-3; D is uncertain. Germline-derived CDR1 and CDR2 are GTSNPN and SVGIG (reference sequence). Trimming stripped 2 bases from V and 0 bases from J, with 11 bases between. The CDR3 has 15 amino acids. Here the CDR3 reads CAWSYDGYSGNTIYF. Written as DNA, the CDR3 is TGTGCCTGGAGTTATGACGGATACTCTGGAAACACCATATATTTT.

The chain links TRBV28 to TRBJ2-2; D uncertain. Per the germline V gene, CDR1 is MDHEN and CDR2 is SYDVKM. CDR3 length equals 14 residues. Trimming stripped 7 bases from V and 1 base from J, with 10 bases between. The CDR3 coding sequence is TGTGCCAGCAACCTGGTGGGGAACACCGGGGAGCTGTTTTTT. Encoded protein: CASNLVGNTGELFF.

Here the CDR3 reads CAWSVPQEINYGYTF. The DNA of the CDR3 is TGTGCCTGGAGTGTACCGCAGGAGATTAACTATGGCTACACCTTC. The chain recombines TRBV30 with TRBJ1-2; D uncertain. Per the germline V gene, CDR1 is GTSNPN and CDR2 is SVGIG (reference sequence). This CDR3 region has 15 residues. Trimming took 0 bases from V and 1 from J, leaving 12 bases between them.

The chain joins TRBV11-1 to TRBJ2-2, with 7 bases lining up with TRBD2. The CDR3 extends over 14 amino acids. Trimming at V came to 5 bases and at J to 8 bases, leaving 8 bases not matched to a gene. The germline V gene has CDR1 SGHAT and CDR2 FQDESV (reference sequence). The CDR3 DNA follows: TGTGCCAGCAGCCTAGGACTAGACTCGGGGGAGCTGTTTTTT. Translation: CASSLGLDSGELFF.

The J gene is TRBJ2-7, the V gene TRBV6-1; D gene uncertain. The CDR3 runs 16 residues. Germline V CDR1 and CDR2: MNHNS, SASEGT. Trimming left V 0 bases short and J 2 bases short, with 14 bases between. The CDR3 here is CASSEALLDRTYEQYF. In DNA form, the CDR3 reads TGTGCCAGCAGTGAAGCGCTTTTGGACCGAACCTACGAGCAGTACTTC.

The chain recombines TRBV7-2 with TRBJ2-7, with 8 bases that match TRBD1. The ends lost 4 bases at V and 6 bases at J; junction bases unmatched: 2. This CDR3 is 12 amino acids long. Germline lookup yields CDR1 SGHTA and CDR2 FQGNSA. For the CDR3, the DNA is TGTGCCAGCAGCTCACAGGGGGGCGAGCAGTACTTC. Translation gives CASSSQGGEQYF.

The gene calls are TRBV3-1 (or the pseudogene TRBV3-2) and TRBJ1-2; tentative D call: TRBD1 (5 bases). Germline CDR1 reads LGHDT; CDR2 reads YNNKEL (reference sequence). V shed 6 bases and J shed 6 bases, with 17 bases lying between them. The CDR3 is made up of 14 amino acids. The CDR3 DNA is TGTGCCAGCAGTACGATCGGGGCGGAAAATGGCTACACCTTC. It encodes CASSTIGAENGYTF.

This chain connects TRBV7-2 to TRBJ2-2; TRBD1 aligns across 7 bases. The length of the CDR3 is 14 residues. CDR1 is SGHTA and CDR2 is FQGNSA in the germline V gene. The ends lost 5 bases at V and 6 bases at J; junction bases unmatched: 6. The CDR3 loop is CASSLRGKAGELFF. The CDR3 DNA reads TGTGCCAGCAGCCTCAGGGGGAAGGCCGGGGAGCTGTTTTTT.

The rearrangement joins TRBV29-1 to TRBJ2-5; 7 nucleotides agree with TRBD2. V was clipped by 3 bases and J by 10 bases; unmatched bases: 11. Per the germline V gene, CDR1 is SQVTM and CDR2 is ANQGSEA. The CDR3 covers 13 residues. Here the CDR3 reads CSVEVSGGGGQYF. The CDR3 DNA follows: TGCAGCGTTGAGGTTTCGGGGGGAGGTGGCCAGTACTTC. The full variable domain, rest sourced from reference TRBV29-1 and TRBJ2-5, is SAVISQKPSRDICQRGTSLTIQCQVDSQVTMMFWYRQQPGQSLTLIATANQGSEATYESGFVIDKFPISRPNLTFSTLTVSNMSPEDSSIYLCSVEVSGGGGQYFGPGTRLLVL.

V is TRBV5-1 and J is TRBJ2-7; a possible D gene is TRBD2 (6 bases). This CDR3 spans 17 amino acids. CDR1 is SGHRS and CDR2 is YFSETQ in the germline V gene. Trimming pared 4 bases from V and 3 bases from J, leaving 23 bases between. The CDR3 region is CASSPEGGRLASYEQYF. CDR3 DNA sequence: TGCGCCAGCAGCCCTGAGGGAGGCCGCCTAGCAAGCTACGAGCAGTACTTC.

This chain uses TRBV6-4 with TRBJ2-5; 11 bases are shared with TRBD2. Losses at the gene ends were 7 bases for V and 1 base for J; bases not matched to a gene: 11. The CDR3 covers 17 residues. Germline V CDR1 and CDR2: MRHNA, SNTAGT. CDR3 in DNA: TGTGCCAGCAATGGCGCTAGCGGGAGGAAGATCCAAGAGACCCAGTACTTC. Amino acid sequence: CASNGASGRKIQETQYF.

V is TRBV19 and J is TRBJ1-1; 8 bases align to TRBD1. The germline V gene has CDR1 LNHDA and CDR2 SQIVND (reference sequence). After removal of 2 bases from V and 1 base from J, the junction contained 6 bases not matched to a gene. CDR3 length: 16 amino acids. CDR3 in amino acids: CASSIKTGAKNTEAFF. Written as DNA, the CDR3 is TGTGCCAGTAGTATAAAGACAGGGGCAAAGAACACTGAAGCTTTCTTT.

The chain is built from TRBV15 and TRBJ2-3, with 9 bases aligning to TRBD1. The junction had 3 bases not matched to a gene; V was cut back by 1 base and J by 1 base. Germline V CDR1 and CDR2: LNHNV, YYDKDF (reference sequence). The CDR3 is made up of 16 amino acids. This CDR3 is CATSRGRQGGTDTQYF. The DNA of the CDR3 is TGTGCCACCAGCAGAGGCCGACAGGGGGGCACAGATACGCAGTATTTT.